This TCR beta chain was sequenced for a study of shared clonotypes between healthy human individuals (TCRdb year 2020). Background on the whole study: A couple of women and a few men aged 18 to 49 years were included in the cohort. To increase sequencing depth and limit assay-specific biases, different laboratories used diverse techniques to prepare libraries and sequence TCR repertoires. Per donor, leukapheresis produced somewhere between about 0.94 and 9 billion PBMCs. To estimate repertoire size and how much clonotypes are shared between individuals, the study performed deep sequencing of blood TCR repertoires from 4 to 6 healthy adults. For each donor, three plates each were used for CD4 naive and CD4 memory, two plates were used for CD8 naive, and one plate was used for CD8 memory. The research as a whole found: Because the study included only a small number of donors, the genetic and exposure-history diversity represented was limited. Sampling was restricted to blood, and TCR repertoires in tissue are likely to differ from TCR repertoires in blood. Larger estimated clonotype richness was generally found for naive subsets than for memory subsets. Rarefaction of sorted-subset datasets indicated incomplete sequencing despite the large sequencing depth. Across a handful of donors, roughly 5.1% of naive CD4, approximately 3.6% of naive CD8, 2.3% of memory CD4, and about 0.4% of memory CD8 clonotypes were shared. Higher generation probabilities were observed for clonotypes shared by all four sorted-subset donors than for non-shared clonotypes. Pairwise subsampling indicated that sequencing depth was expected to affect the degree of clonotype sharing among donors.

Regarding this clone: Its cognate antigen has yet to be identified. The record has no base qualities; no much larger clone is one base away.

Healthy HIV-negative adults with no recently reported acute infections or vaccinations were included as donors. Every donor was a Caucasian adult living in Nashville, Tennessee, USA. CD4+ T cells were enriched through magnetic negative selection, after which naive cells were positively selected on CD45RA and the remaining negative fraction served as the memory subset. After blood collection by leukapheresis, PBMCs were isolated using Ficoll-Histopaque density gradient centrifugation and then cryopreserved in the vapor phase of liquid nitrogen. Analytical flow cytometry was used to check the purity and quantity of every magnetically sorted T cell population. From each sorted fraction, genomic DNA was isolated and quantified by UV absorbance on a Nanodrop 2000c. The CDR1 and CDR2 encoded by the germline V gene are KGHSH and LQKENI. Trimming leaves V shorter by 3 bases and J shorter by 6 bases, with the junction holding 3 bases beyond the gene matches. Including cysteine and phenylalanine, the CDR3 has 13 amino acids. The only DNA kept is the CDR3, 39 bases in frame from the first base.

TCR CDR3 regions were amplified from genomic DNA by multiplex PCR using the deep immunoSEQ assay. Genomic DNA extracted from each cell subset was distributed evenly over all wells of several immunoSEQ 96-well plates, and each plate served as one replicate. For sorted subsets, 200 to 250 ng of genomic DNA, equivalent to some 33,000 T cell genomes, went into each replicate PCR. The purified libraries were quantified using a Qubit 3.0 fluorometer, sized with a Bioanalyzer 2100, and then quantified again using the KAPA Library Quantification kit. A separate single-read 150-cycle Illumina NextSeq 550 flow cell was used to sequence each immunoSEQ 96-well plate. As for the authors' bioinformatics: Because only junctional sequences without quality scores were contained in the immunoSEQ output, filtering matching that applied to full-length reads could not be performed. To assign V/J genes and CDR3, sequences were annotated using PyIR, a Python wrapper for IgBLAST v1.9, with IMGT germline references. Reads were removed for weak V/J assignments (E-value above 1e-6), missing CDR3, stop codons, out-of-frame junctions, or ambiguous translated residues. V3J clonotypes were defined as sequences sharing an identical inferred V gene, J gene, and CDR3 amino acid sequence. To compute the percentage overlap between repertoires, the number of shared unique clonotypes was divided by the size of the smaller repertoire. Repertoire richness was assessed with RTK rarefaction, the Chao1 estimator, and Recon v2.1 estimates of unobserved clonotypes. For all TCRbeta clonotypes obtained by the gDNA method from a handful of donors, generation probabilities were computed with OLGA. TCRdb's version of the immuneACCESS table is confined to in-frame rearrangements and falls short of the full clone set. An unresolved V gene accounts for under half of the shortfall where checked; the remainder is of unknown origin. The V and J calls and the clone size are those of that table, but D and trimming were determined from the DNA. Within this sample are 900,000 to 1,200,000 clones, with 78% of them counted one time only. 0.55% to 0.7% of the sample rests with the top ten.

The chain links TRBV18 with TRBJ2-7, with 9 junctional bases fitting TRBD2. Sequenced material: memory CD4+ T cells from PBMCs. This specimen's cell subset or site label, per the study, means: CD45RA-negative fraction. The source of this sequence is a man aged 18 to 29 in good health. Some clones in this sample may be carry-over from other donors' samples. The CDR3 in this case is CASSPGLAFEQYF. The DNA reads as follows: TGTGCCAGCTCACCCGGACTAGCGTTCGAGCAGTACTTC.